These 21 T cell receptor beta chains share one sample of origin, sequenced in a study of blood T cell repertoires in COVID-19. TCRdb's copy holds only in-frame clones and misses some; the assay was immunoSEQ multiplex PCR. Among some 37,000 clones listed, over 70% were seen once. The sample consisted of peripheral blood. The receptors were sampled from an elderly man with active or convalescent COVID-19.

The chain employs TRBV6-2 or TRBV6-3 and TRBJ1-2; TRBD1 is a possible D gene (5 bases). The CDR3 consists of 16 residues. Germline assignment: CDR1 MNHEY and CDR2 SVGEGT. Trimming stripped 3 bases from V and 5 bases from J, with 19 bases between. CDR3 protein: CASSYAGTQTLYGYTF. CDR3 DNA sequence: TGTGCCAGCAGTTATGCCGGGACTCAAACCCTTTATGGCTACACCTTC.

The CDR3 is CASSLEASSYEQYF. DNA of the CDR3: TGTGCCAGCAGCTTAGAAGCGAGCTCCTACGAGCAGTACTTC. The chain joins TRBV11-3 to TRBJ2-7; no clear D. V lost 0 bases, J lost 0 bases, and 6 bases lay in between. CDR1 and CDR2 from the germline V gene are SGHNT and YENEEA. This CDR3 region has 14 residues.

The V gene is TRBV7-7, the J gene TRBJ2-1, with 8 bases matching TRBD2. The CDR3 contains 16 residues. The ends lost 4 bases at V and 2 bases at J; junction bases unmatched: 7. CDR1 and CDR2 from the germline V gene are SSHAT and FNYEAQ (reference sequence). CDR3 in DNA: TGTGCCAGCAGCTCGGGGGGGCCTGCCCCCTACAATGAGCAGTTCTTC. It encodes CASSSGGPAPYNEQFF.

The chain carries TRBV4-2 and TRBJ1-4, with D unresolved. The CDR3 loop spans 16 amino acids. Trimming pared 0 bases from V and 7 bases from J, leaving 15 bases between. The germline V gene has CDR1 LGHNA and CDR2 YNFKEQ. The CDR3 DNA follows: TGTGCCAGCAGCCAAGACTCCGAGCTTTATGGTGAAAAACTGTTTTTT. Protein sequence: CASSQDSELYGEKLFF.

This chain uses TRBV28 with TRBJ1-5; D possibly corresponds to TRBD1 (5 bases). Trimming shortened V by 8 bases and J by 9 bases, and 17 bases separated the two germline ends. The CDR3 is made up of 13 amino acids. Germline V lookup: CDR1 MDHEN, CDR2 SYDVKM. The CDR3 spells CASGRTLGRPQHF. The CDR3 DNA is TGTGCCAGCGGAAGGACACTCGGGCGGCCCCAGCATTTT. Complete variable domain (other parts from reference TRBV28 and TRBJ1-5): DVKVTQSSRYLVKRTGEKVFLECVQDMDHENMFWYRQDPGLGLRLIYFSYDVKMKEKGDIPEGYSVSREKKERFSLILESASTNQTSMYLCASGRTLGRPQHFGDGTRLSIL.

This clone was picked up a small number of times. CDR3 sequence: CASSSGLNYEQYF. The CDR3 bases are TGTGCCAGCAGTTCAGGACTCAACTACGAGCAGTACTTC. The rearrangement uses TRBV12-3 or TRBV12-4 and TRBJ2-7; D possibly corresponds to TRBD2 (5 bases). The CDR3 consists of 13 residues. V was clipped by 4 bases and J by 3 bases, with 10 bases between them.

The V gene is TRBV3-1 (or the pseudogene TRBV3-2), the J gene TRBJ1-2; D gene unclear. In germline, CDR1 is LGHDT, CDR2 YNNKEL (reference sequence). This CDR3 contains 11 residues. Trimming cost V 3 bases and J 7 bases, with 6 bases left between them. The CDR3 spells CASSQAGGYTF. For the CDR3, the DNA is TGTGCCAGCAGCCAGGCGGGTGGCTACACCTTC.

The rearrangement uses TRBV29-1 and TRBJ2-7, with 7 bases matching TRBD2. Trimming took 6 bases from V and 3 from J; bases not matched to a gene: 5. The germline gives CDR1 SQVTM, CDR2 ANQGSEA. The CDR3 has 12 amino acids. The CDR3 DNA follows: TGCAGCGTAAGGAGCGGGATCTACGAGCAGTACTTC. This translates into CSVRSGIYEQYF.

The rearrangement links TRBV5-6 to TRBJ2-7, with D perhaps matching TRBD2 (6 bases). The CDR3 length is 14 residues. Trimming cost V 1 base and J 7 bases, with 15 bases left between them. CDR1 and CDR2 (germline): SGHDT, YYEEEE. The CDR3 region has the DNA TGTGCCAGCAGCTTGATTGGGGGGTGGTATGAGCAGTACTTC. Amino acids: CASSLIGGWYEQYF.

The rearrangement uses TRBV5-1 and TRBJ1-3, with 7 bases lining up with TRBD1. The CDR3 sequence is 15 residues long. V gave up 0 bases and J gave up 4 bases; unmatched junction bases: 4. The germline V gene has CDR1 SGHRS and CDR2 YFSETQ. CDR3 protein: CASSLEQGRGNTIYF. CDR3 DNA sequence: TGCGCCAGCAGCTTGGAACAGGGGAGGGGAAACACCATATATTTT.

The rearrangement links TRBV7-9 to TRBJ1-4; no clear D. This CDR3 is built from 14 residues. The V gene's germline CDR1 is SEHNR and CDR2 FQNEAQ (reference sequence). V lost 5 bases and J lost 4, with 11 bases in between. The CDR3 reads CASSPIRGNEKLFF. CDR3 bases: TGTGCCAGCAGCCCCATACGGGGTAATGAAAAACTGTTTTTT.

This chain connects TRBV30 to TRBJ1-2; no firm D call. Trimming stripped 4 bases from V and 7 bases from J, with 10 bases between. CDR3 length: 11 amino acids. CDR1 and CDR2 from the germline V gene are GTSNPN and SVGIG (reference sequence). CDR3 amino acids: CAWTVGSGYTF. DNA of the CDR3: TGTGCCTGGACAGTCGGGAGTGGCTACACCTTC. The full variable domain, in which reference TRBV30 and TRBJ1-2 provide the parts outside the CDR3, is SQTIHQWPATLVQPVGSPLSLECTVEGTSNPNLYWYRQAAGRGLQLLFYSVGIGQISSEVPQNLSASRPQDRQFILSSKKLLLSDSGFYLCAWTVGSGYTFGSGTRLTVV.

This clone was detected only once. The DNA of the CDR3 is TGTGCCAGCAGCTTGGGAGGTAACCAAGAGACCCAGTACTTC. Protein sequence: CASSLGGNQETQYF. This chain uses TRBV5-8 with TRBJ2-5; D remains unclear. This CDR3 contains 14 residues. From germline, CDR1 is SGHTS and CDR2 YDEGEE. V lost 0 bases to trimming and J lost 0 bases, with 6 bases between them.

The V and J genes are TRBV19 and TRBJ1-1; 7 bases fit TRBD1. Looked up from germline, CDR1 is LNHDA and CDR2 is SQIVND (reference sequence). V shed 4 bases and J 0 bases; nucleotides not matched to a gene: 11. The CDR3 has 17 residues. DNA for the CDR3: TGTGCCAGTAGTAGCCCAAAGGGGGCCGGAATGAACACTGAAGCTTTCTTT. This codes for CASSSPKGAGMNTEAFF. Full variable domain (outside the CDR3, taken from reference TRBV19 and TRBJ1-1): DGGITQSPKYLFRKEGQNVTLSCEQNLNHDAMYWYRQDPGQGLRLIYYSQIVNDFQKGDIAEGYSVSREKKESFPLTVTSAQKNPTAFYLCASSSPKGAGMNTEAFFGQGTRLTVV.

The CDR3, as DNA: TGTGCCAGCAGTTACCAACAGGGAGCGGGACGAGGCTACACCTTC. It encodes CASSYQQGAGRGYTF. This sequence joins TRBV6-5 and TRBJ1-2; perhaps TRBD1 as D (6 bases). Germline CDR1 and CDR2: MNHEY and SVGAGI. Trimming shortened V by 2 bases and J by 8 bases, and 18 bases separated the two germline ends. The CDR3 runs 15 residues.

The gene calls are TRBV19 and TRBJ1-2, with TRBD1 as a possible D gene (5 bases). Germline lookup yields CDR1 LNHDA and CDR2 SQIVND (reference sequence). V was shortened by 4 bases and J by 6 bases, with 9 bases between the two germline ends. The CDR3 spans 12 residues. CDR3 loop: CASSTGLHGYTF. The CDR3 nucleotides read TGTGCCAGTAGTACAGGGTTGCATGGCTACACCTTC.

The chain is built from TRBV5-4 and TRBJ1-2, with D possibly TRBD1 on 5 matching bases. Per germline, CDR1 SGHNT and CDR2 YYREEE (reference sequence). V lost 0 bases to trimming and J lost 6 bases, with 18 bases between them. The CDR3 is 16 amino acids. The CDR3 reads CASSLASGGIDNGYTF. In nucleotides, the CDR3 is TGTGCCAGCAGCTTGGCCAGTGGGGGGATTGATAATGGCTACACCTTC.

V gene TRBV7-8 combines with J gene TRBJ2-1, with 11 bases identical to TRBD2. V trimming: 1 base; J trimming: 8 bases; junction bases outside the gene matches: 4. Per the germline V gene, CDR1 is SGHVS and CDR2 is FQNEAQ. CDR3 length equals 15 residues. The CDR3 bases are TGTGCCAGCAGCTTAGATAGCGGGAGGGCTCATGAGCAGTTCTTC. Protein: CASSLDSGRAHEQFF.

This clone is medium-sized in the sample. This chain joins TRBV6-5 and TRBJ1-2, with a weak D call TRBD1 (5 bases). The CDR3 sequence is 14 residues long. V was trimmed by 0 bases and J by 3 bases, leaving 8 bases between them. The germline gives CDR1 MNHEY, CDR2 SVGAGI. CDR3 DNA: TGTGCCAGCAGTTACTCGATGACAGACTATGGCTACACCTTC. Amino acids: CASSYSMTDYGYTF.

The table lists this clone with a few counts. The rearrangement joins TRBV7-2 to TRBJ1-5; D is unresolved. Per the germline V gene, CDR1 is SGHTA and CDR2 is FQGNSA. The CDR3 contains 13 residues. The V and J ends lost 5 bases and 4 bases respectively, with 9 bases between them. The CDR3: CASSPWSNQPQHF. The DNA for the CDR3 is TGTGCCAGCAGCCCCTGGAGTAATCAGCCCCAGCATTTT.

The chain combines TRBV30 with TRBJ1-6; no definite D call. Trimming removed 3 bases at V and 5 bases at J, with 17 bases between. The CDR3 covers 16 residues. Germline-derived CDR1 and CDR2 are GTSNPN and SVGIG (reference sequence). The CDR3 reads CAWRSGGTGNNSPLHF. The CDR3 DNA reads TGTGCCTGGAGGTCGGGAGGAACGGGAAATAATTCACCCCTCCACTTT.